The rows below give T cell receptor beta chains drawn from one sample of a study of cytomegalovirus exposure and HLA in healthy donors. TCRdb keeps only in-frame clones here, not all; method: immunoSEQ multiplex PCR. This sample has 100,000 to 150,000 clones, with about three quarters found just once. The material sequenced was PBMCs. Source of these receptors: a female donor in good health and CMV-seronegative. The CDR3 runs from the conserved cysteine through the conserved F or W. Each record gives: clone size, D gene, J gene, V gene, CDR3 DNA, CDR3 protein. The D gene is left open where the match is weak. The listing skips clone size in some rows; elsewhere it reads once, few, many or a size class.

clone size: -
D gene: TRBD2
J gene: TRBJ2-1
V gene: TRBV6-5
CDR3 DNA: TGTGCCAGCAGCCCCAGAGCTAGCGGGAAGGGTGAGCAGTTCTTC
CDR3 protein: CASSPRASGKGEQFF

clone size: few
D gene: -
J gene: TRBJ2-7
V gene: TRBV2
CDR3 DNA: TGTGCCAGCAGCCCCAGGCCCGACTACGAGCAGTACTTC
CDR3 protein: CASSPRPDYEQYF

clone size: -
D gene: -
J gene: TRBJ1-5
V gene: TRBV19
CDR3 DNA: TGTGCCAGTAGTATAATACAGGGCGGAGATCAGCCCCAGCATTTT
CDR3 protein: CASSIIQGGDQPQHF

clone size: -
D gene: -
J gene: TRBJ2-2
V gene: TRBV7-9
CDR3 DNA: TGTGCCAGCAGCTTAGAACTTCACACCGGGGAGCTGTTTTTT
CDR3 protein: CASSLELHTGELFF

clone size: few
D gene: -
J gene: TRBJ1-1
V gene: TRBV27
CDR3 DNA: TGTGCCAGCAGACAACCCTACACTGAAGCTTTCTTT
CDR3 protein: CASRQPYTEAFF

clone size: -
D gene: -
J gene: TRBJ2-1
V gene: TRBV9
CDR3 DNA: TGTGCCAGCAGCGACGGGAAATTAAGCTACAATGAGCAGTTCTTC
CDR3 protein: CASSDGKLSYNEQFF

clone size: -
D gene: -
J gene: TRBJ1-1
V gene: TRBV19
CDR3 DNA: TGTGCCAGTAGTCCCAGTATGAACACTGAAGCTTTCTTT
CDR3 protein: CASSPSMNTEAFF

clone size: -
D gene: -
J gene: TRBJ1-4
V gene: TRBV19
CDR3 DNA: TGTGCCAGTAGGACGACAGTGGAGGAAAAACTGTTTTTT
CDR3 protein: CASRTTVEEKLFF

clone size: once
D gene: -
J gene: TRBJ1-2
V gene: TRBV9
CDR3 DNA: TGTGCCAGCAGCGTAACTCAGGACAGCAGCTATGGCTACACCTTC
CDR3 protein: CASSVTQDSSYGYTF

clone size: -
D gene: TRBD2
J gene: TRBJ2-3
V gene: TRBV15
CDR3 DNA: TGTGCCACCAGCAGAGATGTCATAGCGGGGCCAGATACGCAGTATTTT
CDR3 protein: CATSRDVIAGPDTQYF

clone size: few
D gene: TRBD2
J gene: TRBJ2-7
V gene: TRBV6-5
CDR3 DNA: TGTGCCAGCAGGACGGGACTACCAGAACCGCAGTACTTC
CDR3 protein: CASRTGLPEPQYF

clone size: once
D gene: TRBD1
J gene: TRBJ2-7
V gene: TRBV14
CDR3 DNA: TGTGCCAGCAGCCGACAGGGCCACCCTTCTTACGAGCAGTACTTC
CDR3 protein: CASSRQGHPSYEQYF

clone size: -
D gene: -
J gene: TRBJ2-7
V gene: TRBV25-1
CDR3 DNA: TGTGCCAGCAGTGCGCGACAGACCGACTCCTACGAGCAGTACTTC
CDR3 protein: CASSARQTDSYEQYF

clone size: -
D gene: -
J gene: TRBJ2-3
V gene: TRBV7-9
CDR3 DNA: TGTGCCAGCAGCCCCCGACTAGATAGCACAGATACGCAGTATTTT
CDR3 protein: CASSPRLDSTDTQYF

clone size: -
D gene: TRBD2
J gene: TRBJ2-1
V gene: TRBV29-1
CDR3 DNA: TGCAGCGCTAGCGGGAGGGTCGCCTACAATGAGCAGTTCTTC
CDR3 protein: CSASGRVAYNEQFF

clone size: -
D gene: -
J gene: TRBJ1-1
V gene: TRBV27
CDR3 DNA: TGTGCCAGCAGTTCCCCGTGGGCTGGCACTGAAGCTTTCTTT
CDR3 protein: CASSSPWAGTEAFF